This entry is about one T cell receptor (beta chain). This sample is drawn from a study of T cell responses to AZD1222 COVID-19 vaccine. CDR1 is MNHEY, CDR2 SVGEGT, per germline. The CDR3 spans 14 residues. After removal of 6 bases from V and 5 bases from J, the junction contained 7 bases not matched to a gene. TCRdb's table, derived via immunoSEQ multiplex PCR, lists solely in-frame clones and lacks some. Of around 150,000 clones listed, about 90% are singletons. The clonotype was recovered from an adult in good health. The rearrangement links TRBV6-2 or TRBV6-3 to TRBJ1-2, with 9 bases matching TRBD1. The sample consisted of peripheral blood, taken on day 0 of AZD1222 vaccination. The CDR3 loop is CASSTDRGFYGYTF. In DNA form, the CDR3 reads TGTGCCAGCAGCACGGACAGGGGATTTTATGGCTACACCTTC.